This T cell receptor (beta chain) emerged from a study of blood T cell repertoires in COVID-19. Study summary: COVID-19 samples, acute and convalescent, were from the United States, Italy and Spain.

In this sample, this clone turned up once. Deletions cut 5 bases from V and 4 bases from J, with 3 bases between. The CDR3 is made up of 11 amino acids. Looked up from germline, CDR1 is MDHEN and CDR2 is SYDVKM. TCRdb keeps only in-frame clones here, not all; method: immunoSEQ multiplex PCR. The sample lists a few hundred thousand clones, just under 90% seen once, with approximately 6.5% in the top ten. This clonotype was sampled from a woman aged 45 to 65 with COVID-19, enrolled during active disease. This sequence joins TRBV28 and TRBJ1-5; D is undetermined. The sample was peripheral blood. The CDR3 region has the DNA TGTGCCAGCAGTGCGAATCAGCCCCAGCATTTT. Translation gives CASSANQPQHF.